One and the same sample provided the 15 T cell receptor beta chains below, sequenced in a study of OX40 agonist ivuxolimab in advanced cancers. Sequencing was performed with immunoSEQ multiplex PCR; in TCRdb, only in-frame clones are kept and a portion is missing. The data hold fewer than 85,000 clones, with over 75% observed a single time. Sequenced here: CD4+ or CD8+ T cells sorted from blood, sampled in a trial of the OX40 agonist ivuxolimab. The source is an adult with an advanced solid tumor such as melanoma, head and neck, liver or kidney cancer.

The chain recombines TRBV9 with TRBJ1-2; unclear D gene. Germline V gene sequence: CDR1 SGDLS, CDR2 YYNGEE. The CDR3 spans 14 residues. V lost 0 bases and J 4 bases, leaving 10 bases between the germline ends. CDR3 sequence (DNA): TGTGCCAGCAGCGTAGATCTGGGGTTCTATGGCTACACCTTC. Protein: CASSVDLGFYGYTF. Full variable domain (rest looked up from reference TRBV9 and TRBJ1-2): DSGVTQTPKHLITATGQRVTLRCSPRSGDLSVYWYQQSLDQGLQFLIQYYNGEERAKGNILERFSAQQFPDLHSELNLSSLELGDSALYFCASSVDLGFYGYTFGSGTRLTVV.

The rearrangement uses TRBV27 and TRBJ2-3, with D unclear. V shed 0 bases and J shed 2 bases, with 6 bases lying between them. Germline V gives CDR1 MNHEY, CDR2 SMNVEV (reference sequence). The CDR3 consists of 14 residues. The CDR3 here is CASSLSAHTDTQYF. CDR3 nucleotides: TGTGCCAGCAGTTTATCGGCACACACAGATACGCAGTATTTT.

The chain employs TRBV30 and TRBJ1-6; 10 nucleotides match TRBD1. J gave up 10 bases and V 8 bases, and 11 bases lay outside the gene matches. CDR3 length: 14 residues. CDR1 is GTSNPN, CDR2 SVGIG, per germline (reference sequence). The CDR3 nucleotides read TGTGCCAGACGTATCGGGACAGGGGACTCACCCCTCCACTTT. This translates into CARRIGTGDSPLHF.

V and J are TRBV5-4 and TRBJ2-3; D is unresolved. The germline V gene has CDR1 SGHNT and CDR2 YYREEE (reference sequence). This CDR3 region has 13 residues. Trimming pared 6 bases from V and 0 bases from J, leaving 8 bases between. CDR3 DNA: TGTGCCAGCACCCCTCACAGCACAGATACGCAGTATTTT. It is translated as CASTPHSTDTQYF.

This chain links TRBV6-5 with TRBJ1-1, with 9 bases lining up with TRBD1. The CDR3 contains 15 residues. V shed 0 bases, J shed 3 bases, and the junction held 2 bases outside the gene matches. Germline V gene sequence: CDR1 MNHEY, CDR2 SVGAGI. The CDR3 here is CASSYSTGGDTEAFF. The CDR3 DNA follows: TGTGCCAGCAGTTACTCGACAGGGGGGGACACTGAAGCTTTCTTT.

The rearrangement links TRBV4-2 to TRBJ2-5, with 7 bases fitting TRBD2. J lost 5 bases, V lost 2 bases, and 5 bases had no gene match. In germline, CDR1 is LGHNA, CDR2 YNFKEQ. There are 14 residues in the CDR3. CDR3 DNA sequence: TGTGCCAGCAGCCAAAATAGGCGGGGGGAGACCCAGTACTTC. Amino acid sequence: CASSQNRRGETQYF.

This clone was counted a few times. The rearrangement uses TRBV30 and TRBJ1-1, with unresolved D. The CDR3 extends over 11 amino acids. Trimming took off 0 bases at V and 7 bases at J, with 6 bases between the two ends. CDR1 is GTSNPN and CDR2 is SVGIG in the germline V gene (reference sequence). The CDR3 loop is CAWSVEYEAFF. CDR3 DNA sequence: TGTGCCTGGAGTGTAGAGTATGAAGCTTTCTTT.

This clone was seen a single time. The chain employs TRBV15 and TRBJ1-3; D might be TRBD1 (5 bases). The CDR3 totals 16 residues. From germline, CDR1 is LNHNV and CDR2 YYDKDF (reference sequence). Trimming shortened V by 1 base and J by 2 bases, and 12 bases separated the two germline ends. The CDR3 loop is CATSRGQGATGNTIYF. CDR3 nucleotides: TGTGCCACCAGCAGAGGCCAAGGGGCAACTGGAAACACCATATATTTT.

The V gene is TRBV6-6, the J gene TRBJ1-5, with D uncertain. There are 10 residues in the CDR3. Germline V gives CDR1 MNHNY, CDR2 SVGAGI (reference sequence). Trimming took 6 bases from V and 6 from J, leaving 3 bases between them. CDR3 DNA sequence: TGTGCCAGCAGCCGTCAGCCCCAGCATTTT. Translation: CASSRQPQHF.

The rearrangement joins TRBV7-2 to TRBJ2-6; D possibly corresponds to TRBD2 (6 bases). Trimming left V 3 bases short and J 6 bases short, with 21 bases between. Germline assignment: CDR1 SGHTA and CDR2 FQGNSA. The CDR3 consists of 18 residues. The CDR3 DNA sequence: TGTGCCAGCAGCTTTCGGAGTACCGGGGGACTGCTGGCCAACGTCCTGACTTTC. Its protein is CASSFRSTGGLLANVLTF. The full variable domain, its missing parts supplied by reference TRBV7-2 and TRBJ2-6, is GAGVSQSPSNKVTEKGKDVELRCDPISGHTALYWYRQSLGQGLEFLIYFQGNSAPDKSGLPSDRFSAERTGGSVSTLTIQRTQQEDSAVYLCASSFRSTGGLLANVLTFGAGSRLTVL.

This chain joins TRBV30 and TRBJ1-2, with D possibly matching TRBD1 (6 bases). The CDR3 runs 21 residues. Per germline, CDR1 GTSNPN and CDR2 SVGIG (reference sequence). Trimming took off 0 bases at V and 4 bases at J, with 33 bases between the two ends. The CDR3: CAWSVISGRGLTPKPRYGYTF. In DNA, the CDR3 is TGTGCCTGGAGTGTAATCTCAGGGCGGGGGCTGACTCCTAAACCGCGCTATGGCTACACCTTC.

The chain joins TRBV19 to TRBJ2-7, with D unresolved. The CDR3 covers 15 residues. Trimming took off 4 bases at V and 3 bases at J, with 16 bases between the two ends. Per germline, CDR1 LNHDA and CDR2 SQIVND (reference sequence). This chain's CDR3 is CASSTGGSVIYEQYF. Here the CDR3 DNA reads TGTGCCAGTAGTACTGGTGGGTCAGTGATCTACGAGCAGTACTTC.

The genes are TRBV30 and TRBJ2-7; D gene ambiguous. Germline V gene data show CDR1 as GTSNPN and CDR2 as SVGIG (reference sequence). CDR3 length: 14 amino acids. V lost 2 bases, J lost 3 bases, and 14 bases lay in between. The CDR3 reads CAWSKRTVNYEQYF. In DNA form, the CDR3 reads TGTGCCTGGAGTAAACGGACGGTTAACTACGAGCAGTACTTC.

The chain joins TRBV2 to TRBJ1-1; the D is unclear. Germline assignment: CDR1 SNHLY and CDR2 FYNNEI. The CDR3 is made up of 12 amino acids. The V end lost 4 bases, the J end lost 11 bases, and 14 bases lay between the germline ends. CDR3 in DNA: TGTGCCAGCAGTGTGACGGCCACTGGGGCTTTCTTT. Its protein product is CASSVTATGAFF.

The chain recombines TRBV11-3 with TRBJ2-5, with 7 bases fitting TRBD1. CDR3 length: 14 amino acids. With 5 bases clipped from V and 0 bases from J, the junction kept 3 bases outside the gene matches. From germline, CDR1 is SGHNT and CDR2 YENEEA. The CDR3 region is CASSPGGDQETQYF. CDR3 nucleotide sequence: TGTGCCAGCAGCCCAGGGGGAGACCAAGAGACCCAGTACTTC.